This T cell receptor beta chain was profiled in a study of blood T cell repertoires in COVID-19. In the study overall: Spain, Italy and the United States supplied samples that represented acute and convalescent COVID-19. In each case, the material was cDNA or gDNA derived from T cells, B-cell-depleted T cells, or PBMCs.

Original analysis: Estimated nucleated cell counts came from reference gene primer amplification. Generated by immunoSEQ multiplex PCR, the TCRdb table keeps only in-frame clones and is missing some. V, J and clone size are taken as reported in that table, and D and trimming were inferred from the DNA itself. The table includes approximately 100,000 clones, roughly 92% detected once. With V trimmed by 5 bases and J by 4 bases, 10 bases remained unmatched. The CDR3 contains 16 residues. Germline CDR1 and CDR2: MNHEY and SMNVEV (reference sequence). The V call is TRBV27, the J call TRBJ1-2; 10 nucleotides line up with TRBD1. Sequenced: peripheral blood. This clonotype was sampled from a man in his 70s with acute or convalescent COVID-19. CDR3 sequence (DNA): TGTGCCAGCAGTACCGGGACAGGGGATGCCGGCTATGGCTACACCTTC. Translation gives CASSTGTGDAGYGYTF.